This T cell receptor (beta chain) was found in a study of T cells after yellow fever vaccination. Looking at the study overall: SMART-Seq v4 Ultra Low Input prepared libraries from low-cell fractions.

Broader study findings: Reappearance after the booster was observed for most primary-vaccination clones (about 95% CD4, more than 70% CD8). Of the clonotypes, a small share occurred in both CD4 and CD8 compartments.

They built TCR cDNA with 5'RACE template switching, a step that put in a universal primer site and UMIs. Each CDR3 protein is one row after TCRdb ran MiXCR on the 5' RACE reads. The repertoire holds 500,000 to 550,000 distinct CDR3 sequences, around a fifth seen once, with roughly a sixth in the top ten. As to this clonotype: Antigen specificity is unknown.

CDR1 is MDHEN and CDR2 is SYDVKM in the germline V gene. V lost 3 bases, J lost 2 bases, and 13 bases lay in between. This CDR3 comprises 16 residues. Sequenced material: PBMCs, taken less than 25 days after the first yellow fever vaccination. V is TRBV28 and J is TRBJ2-2, with D uncertain. The sequence was collected from a man aged 18-30 years who received the YFV17D yellow fever vaccine. CDR3 in amino acids: CASSFLGQANTGELFF. CDR3 DNA sequence: TGTGCCAGCAGTTTCCTCGGGCAGGCAAACACCGGGGAGCTGTTTTTT. The entire variable domain, with the rest obtained from reference TRBV28 and TRBJ2-2, is as follows: DVKVTQSSRYLVKRTGEKVFLECVQDMDHENMFWYRQDPGLGLRLIYFSYDVKMKEKGDIPEGYSVSREKKERFSLILESASTNQTSMYLCASSFLGQANTGELFFGEGSRLTVL.